This TCR beta chain was sequenced in a study of T cell responses to AZD1222 COVID-19 vaccine. Regarding the study as a whole: CD4 TCRs associated with vaccination spanned spike, dominating at 160-218 and 743-854. Reports indicate that nearly half of spike-specific TCRs are directed at unmutated variant regions. Sampling captured repertoires only after the peak T cell response. Two AZD1222 doses significantly raised spike-specific TCR breadth and depth over controls.

A word on this clone: Its matching antigen is unknown.

V was clipped by 3 bases and J by 1 base; unmatched bases: 5. The CDR3 sequence is 16 residues long. Germline lookup yields CDR1 SGHTA and CDR2 FQGTGA. Measured with immunoSEQ multiplex PCR; TCRdb has only the in-frame clones, and not every one. The sample has 120,000 or so clones; 70% to 90% are singletons. The receptor was isolated from an adult in good health. The V and J genes are TRBV7-3 and TRBJ2-2, with TRBD2 identical over 7 bases. The sample in question was peripheral blood, obtained on day 0 of AZD1222 vaccination. CDR3 protein: CASSLGQRGNTGELFF. DNA of the CDR3: TGTGCCAGCAGCTTGGGCCAGCGGGGGAACACCGGGGAGCTGTTTTTT.